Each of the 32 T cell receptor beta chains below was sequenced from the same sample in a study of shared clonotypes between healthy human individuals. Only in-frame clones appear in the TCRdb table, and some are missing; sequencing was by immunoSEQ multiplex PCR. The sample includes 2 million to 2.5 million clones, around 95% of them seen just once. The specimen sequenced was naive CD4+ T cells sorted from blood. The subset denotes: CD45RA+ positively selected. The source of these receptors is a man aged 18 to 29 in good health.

The CDR3 DNA follows: TGTGCCAGTGGTGGGGGACTAGCCGTCAATGAGCAGTTCTTC. It encodes CASGGGLAVNEQFF. The chain links TRBV10-3 to TRBJ2-1; 9 bases are a match to TRBD2. CDR1 and CDR2 from the germline V gene are ENHRY and SYGVKD. CDR3 length equals 14 residues. V was pared by 10 bases and J by 6 bases, with 10 bases of the junction left unmatched.

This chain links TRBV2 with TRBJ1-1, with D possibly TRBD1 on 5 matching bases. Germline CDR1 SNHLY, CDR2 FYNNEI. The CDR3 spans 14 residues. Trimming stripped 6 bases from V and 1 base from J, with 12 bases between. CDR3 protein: CASRKGTQNTEAFF. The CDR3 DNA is TGTGCCAGCAGGAAGGGGACCCAGAACACTGAAGCTTTCTTT.

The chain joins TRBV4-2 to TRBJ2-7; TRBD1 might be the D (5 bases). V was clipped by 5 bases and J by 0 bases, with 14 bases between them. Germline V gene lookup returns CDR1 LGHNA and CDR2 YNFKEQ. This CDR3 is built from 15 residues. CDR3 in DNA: TGTGCCAGCAGCGGAACAGGAGTAAGCTCCTACGAGCAGTACTTC. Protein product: CASSGTGVSSYEQYF.

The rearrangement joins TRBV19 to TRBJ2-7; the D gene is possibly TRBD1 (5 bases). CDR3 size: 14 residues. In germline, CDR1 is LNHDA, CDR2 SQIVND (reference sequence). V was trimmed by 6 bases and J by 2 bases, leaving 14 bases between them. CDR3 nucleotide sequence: TGTGCCAGTAGGACAGTCTCTTCTGCCTACGAGCAGTACTTC. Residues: CASRTVSSAYEQYF.

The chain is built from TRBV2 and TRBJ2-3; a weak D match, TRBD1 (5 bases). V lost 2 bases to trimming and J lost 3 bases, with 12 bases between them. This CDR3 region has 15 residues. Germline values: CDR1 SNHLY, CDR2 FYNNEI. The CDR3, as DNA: TGTGCCAGCAGTGAACAAGGGGTTAGAACAGATACGCAGTATTTT. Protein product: CASSEQGVRTDTQYF.

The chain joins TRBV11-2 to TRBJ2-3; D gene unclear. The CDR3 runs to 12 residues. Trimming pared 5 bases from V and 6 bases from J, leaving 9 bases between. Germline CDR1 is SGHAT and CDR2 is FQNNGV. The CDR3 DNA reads TGTGCCAGCAGCCCCCATTCTGATACGCAGTATTTT. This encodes CASSPHSDTQYF. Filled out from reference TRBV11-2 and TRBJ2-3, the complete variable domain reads EAGVAQSPRYKIIEKRQSVAFWCNPISGHATLYWYQQILGQGPKLLIQFQNNGVVDDSQLPKDRFSAERLKGVDSTLKIQPAKLEDSAVYLCASSPHSDTQYFGPGTRLTVL.

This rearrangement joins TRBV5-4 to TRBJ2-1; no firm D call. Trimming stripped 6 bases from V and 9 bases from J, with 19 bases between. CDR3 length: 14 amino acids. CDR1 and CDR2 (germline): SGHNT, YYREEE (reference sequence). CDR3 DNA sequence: TGTGCCAGCACAGCTTTCAAAGAGTTGGGTGAGCAGTTCTTC. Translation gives CASTAFKELGEQFF. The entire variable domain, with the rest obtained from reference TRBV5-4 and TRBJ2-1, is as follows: ETGVTQSPTHLIKTRGQQVTLRCSSQSGHNTVSWYQQALGQGPQFIFQYYREEENGRGNFPPRFSGLQFPNYSSELNVNALELDDSALYLCASTAFKELGEQFFGPGTRLTVL.

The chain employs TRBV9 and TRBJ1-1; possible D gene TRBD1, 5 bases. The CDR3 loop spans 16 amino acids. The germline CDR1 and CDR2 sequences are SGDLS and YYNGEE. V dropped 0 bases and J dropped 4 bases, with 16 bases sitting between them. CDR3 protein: CASSVDPGVWGTEAFF. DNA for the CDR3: TGTGCCAGCAGCGTAGACCCGGGGGTATGGGGCACTGAAGCTTTCTTT.

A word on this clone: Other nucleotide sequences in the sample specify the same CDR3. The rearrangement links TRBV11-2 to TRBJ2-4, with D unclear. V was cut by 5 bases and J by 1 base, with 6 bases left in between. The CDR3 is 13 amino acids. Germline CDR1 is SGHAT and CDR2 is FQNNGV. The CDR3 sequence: CASSPEAKNIQYF. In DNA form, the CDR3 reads TGTGCCAGCAGCCCAGAGGCCAAAAACATTCAGTACTTC.

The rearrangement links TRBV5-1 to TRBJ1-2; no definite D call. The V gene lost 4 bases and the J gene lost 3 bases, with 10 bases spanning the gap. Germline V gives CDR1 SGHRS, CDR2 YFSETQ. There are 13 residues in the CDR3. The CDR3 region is CASSPDPYYGYTF. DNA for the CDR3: TGCGCCAGCAGCCCGGATCCCTACTATGGCTACACCTTC. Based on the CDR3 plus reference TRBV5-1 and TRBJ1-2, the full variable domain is KAGVTQTPRYLIKTRGQQVTLSCSPISGHRSVSWYQQTPGQGLQFLFEYFSETQRNKGNFPGRFSGRQFSNSRSEMNVSTLELGDSALYLCASSPDPYYGYTFGSGTRLTVV.

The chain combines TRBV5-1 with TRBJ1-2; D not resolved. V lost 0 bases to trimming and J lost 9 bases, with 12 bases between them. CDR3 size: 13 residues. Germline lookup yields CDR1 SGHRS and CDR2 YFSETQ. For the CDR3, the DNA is TGCGCCAGCAGCTTGGAGGTGGATTCAAGCTACACCTTC. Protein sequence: CASSLEVDSSYTF.

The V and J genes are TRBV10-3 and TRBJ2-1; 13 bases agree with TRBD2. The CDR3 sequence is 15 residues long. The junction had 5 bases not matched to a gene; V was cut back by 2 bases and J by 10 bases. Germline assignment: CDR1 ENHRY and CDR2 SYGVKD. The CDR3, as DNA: TGTGCCATCAGTGAGGGACTAGCGGGAGTTGGCGAGCAGTTCTTC. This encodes CAISEGLAGVGEQFF.

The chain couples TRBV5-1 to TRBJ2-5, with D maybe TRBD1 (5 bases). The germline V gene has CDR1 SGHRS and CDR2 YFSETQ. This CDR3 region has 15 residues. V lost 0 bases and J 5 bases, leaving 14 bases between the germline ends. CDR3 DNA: TGCGCCAGCAGCTTGGAGGTTGGGGCAACGGAGACCCAGTACTTC. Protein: CASSLEVGATETQYF.

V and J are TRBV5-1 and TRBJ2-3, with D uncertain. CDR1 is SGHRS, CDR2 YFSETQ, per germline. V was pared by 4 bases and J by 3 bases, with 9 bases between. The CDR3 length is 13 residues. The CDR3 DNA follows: TGCGCCAGCAGCATTGACGCAACAGATACGCAGTATTTT. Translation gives CASSIDATDTQYF. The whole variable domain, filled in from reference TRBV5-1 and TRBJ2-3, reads KAGVTQTPRYLIKTRGQQVTLSCSPISGHRSVSWYQQTPGQGLQFLFEYFSETQRNKGNFPGRFSGRQFSNSRSEMNVSTLELGDSALYLCASSIDATDTQYFGPGTRLTVL.

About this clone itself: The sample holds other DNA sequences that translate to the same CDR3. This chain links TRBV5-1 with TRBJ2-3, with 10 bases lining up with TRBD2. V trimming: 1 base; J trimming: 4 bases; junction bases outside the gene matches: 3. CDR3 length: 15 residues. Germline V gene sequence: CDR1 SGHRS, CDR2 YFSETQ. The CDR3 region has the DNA TGCGCCAGCAGCTTGACTAGCGGGGAGGCAGATACGCAGTATTTT. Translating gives CASSLTSGEADTQYF.

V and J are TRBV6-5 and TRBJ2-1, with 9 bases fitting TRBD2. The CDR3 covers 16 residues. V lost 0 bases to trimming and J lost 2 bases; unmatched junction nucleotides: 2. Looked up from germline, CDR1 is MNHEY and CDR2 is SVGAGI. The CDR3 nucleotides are TGTGCCAGCAGTTACTCGGCGGGAGGGCCCTACAATGAGCAGTTCTTC. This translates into CASSYSAGGPYNEQFF.

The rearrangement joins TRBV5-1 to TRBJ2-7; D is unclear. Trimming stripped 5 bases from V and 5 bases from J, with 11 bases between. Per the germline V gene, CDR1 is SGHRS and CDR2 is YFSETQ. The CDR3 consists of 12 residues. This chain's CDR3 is CASRTAEHEQYF. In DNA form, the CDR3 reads TGCGCCAGCAGGACCGCAGAACACGAGCAGTACTTC. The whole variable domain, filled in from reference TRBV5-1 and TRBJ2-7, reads KAGVTQTPRYLIKTRGQQVTLSCSPISGHRSVSWYQQTPGQGLQFLFEYFSETQRNKGNFPGRFSGRQFSNSRSEMNVSTLELGDSALYLCASRTAEHEQYFGPGTRLTVT.

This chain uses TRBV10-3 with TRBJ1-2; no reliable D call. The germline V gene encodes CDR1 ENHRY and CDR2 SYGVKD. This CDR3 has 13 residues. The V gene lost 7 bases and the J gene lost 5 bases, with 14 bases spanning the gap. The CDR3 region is CAIMAGTEYGYTF. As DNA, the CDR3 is TGTGCCATCATGGCGGGAACAGAGTATGGCTACACCTTC.

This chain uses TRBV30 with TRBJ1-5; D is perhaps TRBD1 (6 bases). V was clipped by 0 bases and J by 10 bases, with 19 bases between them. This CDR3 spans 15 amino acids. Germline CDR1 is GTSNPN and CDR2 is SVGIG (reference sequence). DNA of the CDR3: TGTGCCTGGAGTGTAAGAGGGGGAGCGTTTCAACCCCAGCATTTT. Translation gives CAWSVRGGAFQPQHF.

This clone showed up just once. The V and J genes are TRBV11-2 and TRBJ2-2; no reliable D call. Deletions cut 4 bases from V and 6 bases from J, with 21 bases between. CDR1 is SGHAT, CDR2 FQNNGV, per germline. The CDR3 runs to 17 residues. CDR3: CASSSPGFFGPPGELFF. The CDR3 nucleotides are TGTGCCAGCAGCTCACCCGGGTTTTTTGGACCTCCCGGGGAGCTGTTTTTT.

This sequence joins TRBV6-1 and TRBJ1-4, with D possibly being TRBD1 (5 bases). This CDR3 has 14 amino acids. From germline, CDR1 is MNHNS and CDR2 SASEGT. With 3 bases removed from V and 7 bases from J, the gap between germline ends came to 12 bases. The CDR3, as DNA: TGTGCCAGCAGTGACCAGGGCTGGGGTGAAAAACTGTTTTTT. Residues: CASSDQGWGEKLFF.

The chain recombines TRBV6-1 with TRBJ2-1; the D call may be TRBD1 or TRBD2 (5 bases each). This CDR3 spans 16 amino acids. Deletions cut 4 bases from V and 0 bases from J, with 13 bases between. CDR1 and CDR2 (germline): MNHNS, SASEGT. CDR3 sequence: CASSVLGRSSYNEQFF. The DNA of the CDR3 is TGTGCCAGCAGTGTTTTGGGACGTAGCTCCTACAATGAGCAGTTCTTC.

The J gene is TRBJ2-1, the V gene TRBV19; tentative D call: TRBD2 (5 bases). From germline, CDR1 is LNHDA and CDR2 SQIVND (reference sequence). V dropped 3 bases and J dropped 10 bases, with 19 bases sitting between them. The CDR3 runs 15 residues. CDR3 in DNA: TGTGCCAGTAGTATCCCGAGGGCAGGCCCTTGGGAGCAGTTCTTC. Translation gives CASSIPRAGPWEQFF.

In DNA, the CDR3 is TGTGCCAGCAGCTCCGGACAGGGGCAAGAGACCCAGTACTTC. This gives the protein CASSSGQGQETQYF. The chain carries TRBV5-4 and TRBJ2-5; TRBD1 agrees at 9 bases. Germline assignment: CDR1 SGHNT and CDR2 YYREEE (reference sequence). V gave up 3 bases and J gave up 2 bases; unmatched junction bases: 2. This CDR3 has 14 residues.

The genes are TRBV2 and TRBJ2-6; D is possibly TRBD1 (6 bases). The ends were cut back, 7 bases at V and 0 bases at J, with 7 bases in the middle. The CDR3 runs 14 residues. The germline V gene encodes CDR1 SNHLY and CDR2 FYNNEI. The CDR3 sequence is CASTRGSGANVLTF. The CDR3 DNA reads TGTGCCAGCACCAGGGGCTCTGGGGCCAACGTCCTGACTTTC.

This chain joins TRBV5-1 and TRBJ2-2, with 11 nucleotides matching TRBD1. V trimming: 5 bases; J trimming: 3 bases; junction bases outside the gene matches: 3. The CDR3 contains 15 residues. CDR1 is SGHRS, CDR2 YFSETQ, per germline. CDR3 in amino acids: CASSWTGGHTGELFF. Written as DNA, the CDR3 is TGCGCCAGCAGTTGGACAGGGGGCCACACCGGGGAGCTGTTTTTT.

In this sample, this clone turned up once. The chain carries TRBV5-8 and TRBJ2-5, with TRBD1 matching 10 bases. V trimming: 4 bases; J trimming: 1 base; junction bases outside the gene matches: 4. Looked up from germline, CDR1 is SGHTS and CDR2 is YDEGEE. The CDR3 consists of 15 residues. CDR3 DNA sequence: TGTGCCAGCAGCGAAGGGACAGGGGTCCAAGAGACCCAGTACTTC. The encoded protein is CASSEGTGVQETQYF.

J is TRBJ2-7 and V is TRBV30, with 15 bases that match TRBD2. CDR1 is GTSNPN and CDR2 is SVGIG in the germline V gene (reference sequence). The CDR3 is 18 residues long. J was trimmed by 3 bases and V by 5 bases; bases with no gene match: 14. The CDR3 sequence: CAWYEGLAGGRVYYEQYF. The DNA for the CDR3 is TGTGCCTGGTATGAGGGACTAGCGGGAGGTCGGGTTTACTACGAGCAGTACTTC.

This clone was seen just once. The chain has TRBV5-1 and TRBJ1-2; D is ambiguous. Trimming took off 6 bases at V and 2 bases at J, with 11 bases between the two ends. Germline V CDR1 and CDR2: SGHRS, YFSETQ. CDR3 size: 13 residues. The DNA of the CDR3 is TGCGCCAGCACCAATACAGTGAACTATGGCTACACCTTC. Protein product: CASTNTVNYGYTF.

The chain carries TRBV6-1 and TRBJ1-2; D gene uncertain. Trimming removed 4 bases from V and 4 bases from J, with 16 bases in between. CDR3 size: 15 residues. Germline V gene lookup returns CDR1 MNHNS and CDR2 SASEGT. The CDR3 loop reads CASSVGNSGVYGYTF. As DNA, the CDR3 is TGTGCCAGCAGTGTGGGAAACTCGGGAGTCTATGGCTACACCTTC.

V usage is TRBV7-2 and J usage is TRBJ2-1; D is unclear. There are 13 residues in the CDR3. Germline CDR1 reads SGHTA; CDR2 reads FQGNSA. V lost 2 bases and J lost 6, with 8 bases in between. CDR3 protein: CASSLRVGNEQFF. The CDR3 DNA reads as TGTGCCAGCAGCTTAAGGGTCGGCAATGAGCAGTTCTTC.

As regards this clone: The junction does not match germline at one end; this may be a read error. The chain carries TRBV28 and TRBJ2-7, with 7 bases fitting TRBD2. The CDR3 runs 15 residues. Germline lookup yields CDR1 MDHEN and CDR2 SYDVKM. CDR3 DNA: TGTGCCAGCAGTTCCCCCGGGTCGGGGCGGGGGAGCATGGACTTC. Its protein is CASSSPGSGRGSMDF.